This paragraph covers one T cell receptor beta chain sequence. Its antigen is not identified. Being one base from a much bigger clone, this may be a read error. Libraries of bulk TCR were made by previously described methods (with listed TCR primers). TCRdb used MiXCR to reprocess the PCR reads, holding one entry per CDR3 protein. The sample consists of some 320,000 distinct CDR3 sequences, about 20% of them appearing once. This entry belongs to a study of molecular identifiers for immune sequencing clone quantification. Study observations and caveats: Spiked TCR RNA from one Jurkat cell reportedly showed up when mixed among more than 900,000 naive cells.

Naive CD8 T cells underwent sorting with the CD8+CD4-CCR7+CD45RA+ definition. CDR1 and CDR2 (germline): MNHEY, SVGEGT. The CDR3 loop spans 15 amino acids. Trimming took off 5 bases at V and 2 bases at J, with 14 bases between the two ends. The V call is TRBV6-2 or TRBV6-3, the J call TRBJ2-3; tentatively, D is TRBD2 (6 bases). The receptor's source is a human donor in good health. Some libraries in this study had Jurkat cell RNA spiked in. Material: naive CD8+ T cells from blood, with Jurkat cell RNA spiked in. Subset meaning: FACS-sorted CD8+CD4-CCR7+CD45RA+ naive T cells. This chain's CDR3 is CASSRLVETTDTQYF. In DNA, the CDR3 is TGTGCCAGCAGTCGACTAGTGGAGACCACAGATACGCAGTATTTT.